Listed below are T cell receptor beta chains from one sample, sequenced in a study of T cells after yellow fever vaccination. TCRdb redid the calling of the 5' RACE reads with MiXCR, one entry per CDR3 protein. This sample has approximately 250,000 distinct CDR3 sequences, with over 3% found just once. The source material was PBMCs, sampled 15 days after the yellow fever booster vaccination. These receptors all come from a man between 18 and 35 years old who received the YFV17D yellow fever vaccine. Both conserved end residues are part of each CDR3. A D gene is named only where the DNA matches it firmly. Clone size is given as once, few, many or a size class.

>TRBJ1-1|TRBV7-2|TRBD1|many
TGTGCCAGCAGCGTCCGACAGGGAATGAACACTGAAGCTTTCTTT
CASSVRQGMNTEAFF
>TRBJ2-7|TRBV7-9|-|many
TGTGCCAGCGGGTACGAGCAGTACTTC
CASGYEQYF
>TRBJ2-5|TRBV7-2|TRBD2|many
TGTGCCAGCAGCTTCAACGGGGGGGCCGGTGAGACCCAGTACTTC
CASSFNGGAGETQYF
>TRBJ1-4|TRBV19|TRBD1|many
TGTGCCAGTAACGATGGACAGGCTCGAAAACTGTTTTTT
CASNDGQARKLFF
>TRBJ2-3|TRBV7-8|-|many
TGTGCCAGCAGCTTACGTCGGGGCGCAGATACGCAGTATTTT
CASSLRRGADTQYF
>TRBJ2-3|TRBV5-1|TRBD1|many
TGCGCCAGCAGCTTGGCCCCAGGGGGCGAGGGAAGCACAGATACGCAGTATTTT
CASSLAPGGEGSTDTQYF
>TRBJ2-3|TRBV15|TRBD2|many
TGTGCCACCAGCAGAGCCGGGGGGGCCAAGGCTAGAGATACGCAGTATTTT
CATSRAGGAKARDTQYF
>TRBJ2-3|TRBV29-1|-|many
TGCAGCGTGGGGCCAAGAGATACGCAGTATTTT
CSVGPRDTQYF
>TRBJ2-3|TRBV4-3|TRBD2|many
TGCGCCAGCAGCCGGACTAGCGGGGTCACAGATACGCAGTATTTT
CASSRTSGVTDTQYF
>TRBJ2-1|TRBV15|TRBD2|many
TGTGCCACCAGCAGAGATATGGTAGCGGGAGCCAATGAGCAGTTCTTC
CATSRDMVAGANEQFF
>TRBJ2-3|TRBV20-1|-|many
TGCAGTGCTAGAGGGTCTGGGGGAGCTACAGATACGCAGTATTTT
CSARGSGGATDTQYF
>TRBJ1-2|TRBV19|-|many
TGTGCCAGTAGTCCGGGACTGGGCTATGGCTACACCTTC
CASSPGLGYGYTF
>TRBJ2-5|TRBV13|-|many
TGTGCCAGCAGCTTAGGCGCGGACACCCTCGGAGAGACCCAGTACTTC
CASSLGADTLGETQYF